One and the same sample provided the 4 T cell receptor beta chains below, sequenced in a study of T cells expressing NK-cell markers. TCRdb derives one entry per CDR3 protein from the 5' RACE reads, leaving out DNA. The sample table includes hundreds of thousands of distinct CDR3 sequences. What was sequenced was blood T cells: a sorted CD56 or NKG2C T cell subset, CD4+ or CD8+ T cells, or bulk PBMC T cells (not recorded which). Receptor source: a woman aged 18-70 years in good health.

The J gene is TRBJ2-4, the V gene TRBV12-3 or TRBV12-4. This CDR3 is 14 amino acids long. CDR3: CASSFGIAKNIQYF.

Here the CDR3 reads CASSSGTGGSGANVLTF. V is TRBV11-2 and J is TRBJ2-6; the D call from TCRdb, TRBD1, cannot be confirmed without DNA. Germline lookup yields CDR1 SGHAT and CDR2 FQNNGV. This CDR3 is 17 amino acids long. The full variable domain, completed using reference TRBV11-2 and TRBJ2-6, is EAGVAQSPRYKIIEKRQSVAFWCNPISGHATLYWYQQILGQGPKLLIQFQNNGVVDDSQLPKDRFSAERLKGVDSTLKIQPAKLEDSAVYLCASSSGTGGSGANVLTFGAGSRLTVL.

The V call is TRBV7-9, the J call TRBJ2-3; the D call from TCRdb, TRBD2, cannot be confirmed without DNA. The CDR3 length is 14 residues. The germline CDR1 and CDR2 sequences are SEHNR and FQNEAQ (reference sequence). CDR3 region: CASTASRVSDTQYF.

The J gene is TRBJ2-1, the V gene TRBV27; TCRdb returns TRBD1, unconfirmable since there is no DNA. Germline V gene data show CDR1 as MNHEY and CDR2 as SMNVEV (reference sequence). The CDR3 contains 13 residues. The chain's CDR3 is CASSLLGAQEQFF.